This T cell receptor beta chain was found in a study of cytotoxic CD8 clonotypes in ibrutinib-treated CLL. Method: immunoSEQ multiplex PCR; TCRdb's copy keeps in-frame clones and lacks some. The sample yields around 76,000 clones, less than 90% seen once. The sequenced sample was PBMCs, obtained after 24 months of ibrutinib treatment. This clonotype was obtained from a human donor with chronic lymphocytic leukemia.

In DNA, the CDR3 is TGTGCCAGCTCACCATTGGCAGGAAACCTCGTTGGCGAGCAGTACTTC. It specifies CASSPLAGNLVGEQYF. The chain employs TRBV18 and TRBJ2-7; no firm D call. V dropped 2 bases and J dropped 6 bases, with 20 bases sitting between them. The CDR3 spans 16 residues. Germline CDR1 reads KGHSH; CDR2 reads LQKENI.